The source of this T cell receptor beta chain is a study of T cell responses to AZD1222 COVID-19 vaccine. About the study: Analysis merged second doses at about 4 or about 12 weeks.

This clone was seen a handful of times. Antigen specificity is unknown. Study-wide results and limits: Seropositivity was recorded at baseline in only 6 or 7 AZD1222 recipients. A mostly white British donor set with more females was recruited, and clonal diversity was possibly underestimated. Dominant at 160-218 and 743-854, vaccine-associated CD4 TCRs also spanned spike.

TCRdb's copy holds only in-frame clones and misses some; the assay was immunoSEQ multiplex PCR. The sample consists of 110,000 to 150,000 clones, about 91% of them appearing once. This CDR3 has 15 amino acids. The gene calls are TRBV21-1 and TRBJ1-2. TRBV21-1 is a known pseudogene. The input for sequencing was peripheral blood, taken on day 0 of AZD1222 vaccination. The TCR originated in an adult in good health. CDR3 protein: CASSSKKDGFRCYTF. CDR3 bases: TGTGCCAGCAGCTCGAAAAAGGACGGGTTTAGGTGCTACACCTTC.